The 32 T cell receptor beta chains given below trace back to one sample, sequenced in a study of T cell responses to AZD1222 COVID-19 vaccine. Some clones are missing from TCRdb's copy, which holds only in-frame ones; the method was immunoSEQ multiplex PCR. Here the sample spans some 150,000 clones, about 90% being singletons. The input for sequencing was peripheral blood, taken on day 0 of AZD1222 vaccination. The receptors here all came from an adult in good health.

J is TRBJ2-1 and V is TRBV28, with D unclear. The germline CDR1 and CDR2 sequences are MDHEN and SYDVKM. Deletions cut 4 bases from V and 5 bases from J, with 0 bases between. This CDR3 comprises 10 residues. The CDR3 loop reads CASSYNEQFF. CDR3 nucleotide sequence: TGTGCCAGCAGTTACAATGAGCAGTTCTTC.

The genes are TRBV5-1 and TRBJ1-3, with D possibly matching TRBD1 (5 bases). Trimming pared 0 bases from V and 0 bases from J, leaving 10 bases between. This CDR3 is 16 amino acids long. Germline CDR1 reads SGHRS; CDR2 reads YFSETQ. In DNA form, the CDR3 reads TGCGCCAGCAGCTTGGATGGGGCGGCCTCTGGAAACACCATATATTTT. Translated: CASSLDGAASGNTIYF.

The chain links TRBV6-2 or TRBV6-3 to TRBJ2-6; D could derive from TRBD1 or TRBD2 (5 bases each). This CDR3 has 17 amino acids. V was clipped by 3 bases and J by 0 bases, with 12 bases between them. Germline V gene lookup returns CDR1 MNHEY and CDR2 SVGEGT. The CDR3: CASSYRGLHSGANVLTF. The CDR3 nucleotides read TGTGCCAGCAGTTATCGGGGCCTGCACTCTGGGGCCAACGTCCTGACTTTC.

The chain carries TRBV6-2 or TRBV6-3 and TRBJ1-5; 7 nucleotides line up with TRBD1. With V trimmed by 5 bases and J by 4 bases, 5 bases remained unmatched. The length of the CDR3 is 14 residues. In germline, CDR1 is MNHEY, CDR2 SVGEGT. The DNA of the CDR3 is TGTGCCAGCAGTCCGAACAGGGGAAATCAGCCCCAGCATTTT. Protein: CASSPNRGNQPQHF.

The genes are TRBV2 and TRBJ1-4, with a weak D call TRBD1 (5 bases). The CDR3 loop spans 14 amino acids. Per the germline V gene, CDR1 is SNHLY and CDR2 is FYNNEI. Between the trimmed V and J ends, which lost 7 bases and 12 bases, there was a span of 21 bases. The CDR3 region has the DNA TGTGCCAGCAATTACAGGCAATCGAATGAGCAACTGTTTTTT. This translates into CASNYRQSNEQLFF. The full variable domain, with the rest looked up from reference TRBV2 and TRBJ1-4, is EPEVTQTPSHQVTQMGQEVILRCVPISNHLYFYWYRQILGQKVEFLVSFYNNEISEKSEIFDDQFSVERPDGSNFTLKIRSTKLEDSAMYFCASNYRQSNEQLFFGSGTQLSVL.

This chain connects TRBV4-1 to TRBJ2-2; D gene ambiguous. Trimming took off 1 base at V and 6 bases at J, with 12 bases between the two ends. In germline, CDR1 is MGHRA, CDR2 YSYEKL. The CDR3 runs to 15 residues. CDR3 sequence reads: CASSQVVAAPGELFF. The CDR3 DNA follows: TGCGCCAGCAGCCAAGTTGTGGCCGCCCCCGGGGAGCTGTTTTTT.

The V and J genes are TRBV4-3 and TRBJ2-3, with TRBD2 matching 10 bases. Trimming at V came to 0 bases and at J to 2 bases, leaving 8 bases not matched to a gene. Per the germline V gene, CDR1 is LGHNA and CDR2 is YSLEER. This CDR3 has 18 amino acids. As DNA, the CDR3 is TGCGCCAGCAGCCAAGATTTGGCTAGCGGGAGATACACAGATACGCAGTATTTT. Its protein is CASSQDLASGRYTDTQYF.

The chain is built from TRBV10-2 and TRBJ1-1; D remains ambiguous. This CDR3 region has 13 residues. Germline CDR1 reads WSHSY; CDR2 reads SAAADI. V was pared by 3 bases and J by 3 bases, with 8 bases between. In DNA, the CDR3 is TGCGCCAGCAGTGACCAAGGGTACACTGAAGCTTTCTTT. It codes for CASSDQGYTEAFF.

The chain carries TRBV11-2 and TRBJ2-7; the D is unclear. The germline gives CDR1 SGHAT, CDR2 FQNNGV. This CDR3 has 15 amino acids. Trimming shortened V by 1 base and J by 3 bases, and 13 bases separated the two germline ends. Here the CDR3 reads CASSLGNGPFYEQYF. The CDR3 bases are TGTGCCAGCAGCTTAGGCAACGGCCCTTTCTACGAGCAGTACTTC. Filled out from reference TRBV11-2 and TRBJ2-7, the complete variable domain reads EAGVAQSPRYKIIEKRQSVAFWCNPISGHATLYWYQQILGQGPKLLIQFQNNGVVDDSQLPKDRFSAERLKGVDSTLKIQPAKLEDSAVYLCASSLGNGPFYEQYFGPGTRLTVT.

The chain uses TRBV6-5 and TRBJ1-2; no reliable D call. The length of the CDR3 is 11 residues. V was shortened by 10 bases and J by 1 base, with 7 bases between the two germline ends. In germline, CDR1 is MNHEY, CDR2 SVGAGI. Written as DNA, the CDR3 is TGTGCCACGAACAGTAACTATGGCTACACCTTC. Encoded protein: CATNSNYGYTF.

This chain connects TRBV6-2 or TRBV6-3 to TRBJ2-2; tentative D call: TRBD1 (6 bases). The V end lost 5 bases, the J end lost 5 bases, and 9 bases lay between the germline ends. The CDR3 spans 13 residues. The germline CDR1 and CDR2 sequences are MNHEY and SVGEGT. CDR3 sequence reads: CASSQGFTGELFF. For the CDR3, the DNA is TGTGCCAGCAGTCAGGGGTTTACCGGGGAGCTGTTTTTT.

V is TRBV4-1 and J is TRBJ2-2; 12 nucleotides match TRBD2. Germline CDR1 MGHRA, CDR2 YSYEKL. The CDR3 loop spans 17 amino acids. V was pared by 4 bases and J by 6 bases, with 9 bases of the junction left unmatched. Here the CDR3 reads CASSPRLAGDLAGELFF. For the CDR3, the DNA is TGCGCCAGCAGCCCCAGACTAGCGGGAGATCTAGCCGGGGAGCTGTTTTTT.

The chain is built from TRBV5-1 and TRBJ2-7, with TRBD2 matching 10 bases. In germline, CDR1 is SGHRS, CDR2 YFSETQ. With V trimmed by 4 bases and J by 6 bases, 10 bases remained unmatched. CDR3 length equals 15 residues. The CDR3 loop reads CASSHAELAGPEQYF. The CDR3 DNA reads as TGCGCCAGCAGCCACGCCGAACTAGCGGGACCCGAGCAGTACTTC.

Comments on this clone: One junction end disagrees with the germline gene, perhaps due to a read error. The rearrangement joins TRBV28 to TRBJ1-1; weak D call: TRBD1 (5 bases). The CDR3 is made up of 11 amino acids. Germline V CDR1 and CDR2: MDHEN, SYDVKM. In DNA, the CDR3 is TGTGCCAGCAGTTTACAGAGGGGTCTCTACTTT. Encoded protein: CASSLQRGLYF.

The rearrangement links TRBV5-1 to TRBJ2-3; no firm D call. Looked up from germline, CDR1 is SGHRS and CDR2 is YFSETQ. Trimming took 0 bases from V and 0 from J, leaving 8 bases between them. The CDR3 spans 15 residues. The CDR3 reads CASSLGLGSTDTQYF. For the CDR3, the DNA is TGCGCCAGCAGCTTGGGCCTGGGCAGCACAGATACGCAGTATTTT.

The rearrangement joins TRBV7-8 to TRBJ2-1; D possibly corresponds to TRBD1 (6 bases). The germline CDR1 and CDR2 sequences are SGHVS and FQNEAQ. CDR3 length equals 18 residues. V was shortened by 2 bases and J by 0 bases, with 17 bases between the two germline ends. The CDR3 region is CASSLFLDSDFSYNEQFF. Here the CDR3 DNA reads TGTGCCAGCAGCTTATTTCTGGACAGCGATTTCTCCTACAATGAGCAGTTCTTC. The whole variable domain, filled in from reference TRBV7-8 and TRBJ2-1, reads GAGVSQSPRYKVAKRGQDVALRCDPISGHVSLFWYQQALGQGPEFLTYFQNEAQLDKSGLPSDRFFAERPEGSVSTLKIQRTQQEDSAVYLCASSLFLDSDFSYNEQFFGPGTRLTVL.

The V call is TRBV6-6, the J call TRBJ2-7; the D gene is possibly TRBD1 (5 bases). CDR1 is MNHNY, CDR2 SVGAGI, per germline (reference sequence). V lost 6 bases to trimming and J lost 0 bases, with 9 bases between them. The CDR3 length is 13 residues. The CDR3 nucleotides are TGTGCCAGCAGGTTGACAGTCTCCTACGAGCAGTACTTC. It yields the protein CASRLTVSYEQYF.

V usage is TRBV4-3 and J usage is TRBJ2-7; 8 bases are a match to TRBD2. The CDR3 consists of 17 residues. Losses at the gene ends were 0 bases for V and 3 bases for J; bases not matched to a gene: 10. CDR1 and CDR2 (germline): LGHNA, YSLEER. The CDR3 nucleotides read TGCGCCAGCAGCCAAGATCCTTTCAGCGGGAGAAACTACGAGCAGTACTTC. This translates into CASSQDPFSGRNYEQYF.

V is TRBV18 and J is TRBJ1-6; a possible D gene is TRBD1 (6 bases). The CDR3 runs to 15 residues. V was pared by 1 base and J by 9 bases, with 13 bases between. CDR1 is KGHSH, CDR2 LQKENI, per germline. The CDR3 nucleotides read TGTGCCAGCTCACCACGTGAGGGGGAGCTTTCACCCCTCCACTTT. Translation: CASSPREGELSPLHF.

The V call is TRBV6-5, the J call TRBJ1-2; D is perhaps TRBD1 (6 bases). The CDR3 is made up of 14 amino acids. The V gene's germline CDR1 is MNHEY and CDR2 SVGAGI. V lost 6 bases, J lost 4 bases, and 15 bases lay in between. As DNA, the CDR3 is TGTGCCAGCAGCCGACAGGAGGACGGCTATGGCTACACCTTC. Translating gives CASSRQEDGYGYTF.

The chain links TRBV7-9 to TRBJ2-2; 8 bases match TRBD1. The germline V gene encodes CDR1 SEHNR and CDR2 FQNEAQ (reference sequence). The CDR3 runs to 19 residues. Losses at the gene ends were 0 bases for V and 4 bases for J; bases not matched to a gene: 13. DNA for the CDR3: TGTGCCAGCAGCTTAGCGCTAGCTTGGACAGGGATATTCACCGGGGAGCTGTTTTTT. Residues: CASSLALAWTGIFTGELFF.

The chain uses TRBV27 and TRBJ2-7, with D unclear. This CDR3 comprises 15 residues. Germline CDR1 reads MNHEY; CDR2 reads SMNVEV (reference sequence). Trimming removed 4 bases at V and 1 base at J, with 14 bases between. In nucleotides, the CDR3 is TGTGCCAGCAGTTCGGCGGCAATAGCATCCTACGAGCAGTACTTC. It codes for CASSSAAIASYEQYF.

The rearrangement links TRBV11-3 to TRBJ2-1, with 7 bases identical to TRBD2. Looked up from germline, CDR1 is SGHNT and CDR2 is YENEEA. The V segment lost 5 bases and the J segment 5 bases; nucleotides outside the gene matches: 9. This CDR3 comprises 15 residues. In DNA form, the CDR3 reads TGTGCCAGCAGCCCCCAGGGCGGGAGAGACAATGAGCAGTTCTTC. This translates into CASSPQGGRDNEQFF.

The rearrangement joins TRBV9 to TRBJ2-7; 10 bases align to TRBD1. The V and J ends lost 4 bases and 1 base, in that order; junction bases with no gene match: 8. Germline lookup yields CDR1 SGDLS and CDR2 YYNGEE. CDR3 length: 16 amino acids. The CDR3: CASSTPTGGFSYEQYF. The CDR3 region has the DNA TGTGCCAGCAGCACCCCGACAGGGGGCTTTTCCTACGAGCAGTACTTC.

The gene calls are TRBV28 and TRBJ2-7, with 12 positions matching TRBD2. Germline-derived CDR1 and CDR2 are MDHEN and SYDVKM. The CDR3 totals 16 residues. The V and J ends lost 5 bases and 1 base, in that order; junction bases with no gene match: 6. The CDR3 loop is CASSPGLAGRSYEQYF. The CDR3 region has the DNA TGTGCCAGCAGTCCAGGACTAGCGGGGAGATCCTACGAGCAGTACTTC.

The V and J genes are TRBV7-3 and TRBJ2-5; 7 positions agree with TRBD2. Germline loops: CDR1 SGHTA, CDR2 FQGTGA. This CDR3 is built from 13 residues. Losses at the gene ends were 3 bases for V and 7 bases for J; bases not matched to a gene: 5. CDR3 residues: CASSLGGRGTQYF. The CDR3 nucleotides are TGTGCCAGCAGCTTGGGAGGGAGGGGGACCCAGTACTTC.

The genes are TRBV19 and TRBJ2-2, with a weak D call TRBD2 (6 bases). Germline V gene sequence: CDR1 LNHDA, CDR2 SQIVND (reference sequence). The CDR3 has 14 amino acids. Trimming shortened V by 5 bases and J by 1 base, and 8 bases separated the two germline ends. Here the CDR3 DNA reads TGTGCCAGTAGTTTTAGCGGGAACACCGGGGAGCTGTTTTTT. As protein: CASSFSGNTGELFF.

V and J are TRBV28 and TRBJ2-3; TRBD2 aligns across 9 bases. CDR1 is MDHEN and CDR2 is SYDVKM in the germline V gene. The J segment lost 4 bases and the V segment lost 6 bases, leaving 11 bases of the junction unmatched. The CDR3 consists of 16 residues. CDR3 sequence reads: CASSKSSGSWADTQYF. The DNA for the CDR3 is TGTGCCAGCAGCAAGAGTAGCGGGAGCTGGGCAGATACGCAGTATTTT.

CDR3 protein: CASSVGVAELMDEQFF. In DNA form, the CDR3 reads TGTGCCAGCAGCGTGGGGGTAGCGGAGCTTATGGATGAGCAGTTCTTC. V usage is TRBV11-2 and J usage is TRBJ2-1, with a tentative D call TRBD2 (6 bases). The CDR3 is made up of 16 amino acids. The ends were cut back, 5 bases at V and 8 bases at J, with 22 bases in the middle. CDR1 is SGHAT, CDR2 FQNNGV, per germline.

Written as DNA, the CDR3 is TGTGCCACTACCTTAGGGTACGAGCAGTACTTC. This translates into CATTLGYEQYF. V gene TRBV28 combines with J gene TRBJ2-7; D gene unclear. The V gene's germline CDR1 is MDHEN and CDR2 SYDVKM. The V end lost 10 bases, the J end lost 4 bases, and 11 bases lay between the germline ends. This CDR3 has 11 amino acids.

The sample holds one count of this clone. The rearrangement links TRBV18 to TRBJ1-5; unclear D gene. CDR3 size: 13 residues. V was trimmed by 4 bases and J by 5 bases, leaving 9 bases between them. In germline, CDR1 is KGHSH, CDR2 LQKENI. The CDR3 DNA is TGTGCCAGCTCACGGGGTAGGGATCAGCCCCAGCATTTT. Translating it yields CASSRGRDQPQHF.

This chain joins TRBV2 and TRBJ1-2; no firm D call. Germline-derived CDR1 and CDR2 are SNHLY and FYNNEI. There are 13 residues in the CDR3. Trimming took 6 bases from V and 8 from J, leaving 16 bases between them. The CDR3 nucleotides are TGTGCCAGCAGCCAAGGGCCCCCCGACGGCTACACCTTC. The encoded protein is CASSQGPPDGYTF.